Given below is one T cell receptor (beta chain) in context. The data originate from a study of shared clonotypes between healthy human individuals. In replicate PCRs of sorted subsets, 150 to 200 ng DNA, some 28,000 T cell genomes, was used. The data were produced by immunoSEQ multiplex PCR, yet TCRdb's version contains in-frame clones alone and is incomplete. The table includes millions of clones, 90% to 95% detected once. Adult donors, all healthy and HIV-negative, had no recent acute infections or vaccinations. Donors comprised only Caucasian adults living in Nashville, Tennessee. This sequence originates from a man aged 18 to 30 in good health. The material sequenced was naive CD4+ T cells sorted from blood. The sample's subset: CD45RA+ positively selected.

The CDR3 sequence is CASSSYSLGEYGYTF. The CDR3 DNA reads as TGTGCCAGCAGTTCCTATTCCCTGGGGGAGTATGGCTACACCTTC. This chain joins TRBV6-6 and TRBJ1-2, with a possible D match to TRBD1 (5 bases). This CDR3 has 15 amino acids. CDR1 and CDR2 (germline): MNHNY, SVGAGI (reference sequence). The V end lost 4 bases, the J end lost 5 bases, and 17 bases lay between the germline ends.